This TCR beta chain was obtained from a study of T cell repertoires in cytomegalovirus infection. Study background: Selection of CMV epitopes for the study included recently identified HLA-C-restricted and well-studied HLA-B-restricted ones. The public TCR beta signatures pointed to both CMV infection and matching HLA type.

Study-level findings and limits: Summed frequency of shared TCR beta families picked out CMV carriers who also had the relevant HLA.

TCRdb processed the reads anew with MiXCR; each CDR3 protein has one entry. Of about 740,000 distinct CDR3 sequences listed, approximately 33% are singletons. About this clonotype itself: Antigen unknown.

This CDR3 is built from 14 residues. The germline gives CDR1 MNHEY, CDR2 SVGAGI. Trimming left V 0 bases short and J 5 bases short, with 10 bases between. The rearrangement links TRBV6-5 to TRBJ2-5; D unclear. Sequenced here: cultured PBMCs, sampled from culture after CMV antigen stimulation. The receptor was derived from a human donor in good health (CMV status not recorded). Some clones in this sample may be carry-over from other donors' samples. Here the CDR3 reads CASSYSISSETQYF. The DNA of the CDR3 is TGTGCCAGCAGTTACTCGATTAGTTCGGAGACCCAGTACTTC.